These 7 T cell receptor beta chains share one sample of origin, sequenced in a study of T-cell memory formation after mild COVID-19. TCRdb redid the calling of the 5' RACE reads with MiXCR, one entry per CDR3 protein. The sample shows around 450,000 distinct CDR3 sequences, over 15% of them seen only once. Material for sequencing was PBMCs or a T cell subset sorted from them (not recorded which). These receptors came from an adult woman who had mild COVID-19 (a few samples of this study predate the infection). Cell type and time point are not known.

V is TRBV2 and J is TRBJ1-2; TRBD1 matches at 7 bases. This CDR3 comprises 14 residues. Germline loops: CDR1 SNHLY, CDR2 FYNNEI. J gave up 7 bases and V 0 bases, and 5 bases lay outside the gene matches. The CDR3 DNA reads TGTGCCAGCAGTGAAGCGGGGACAGTGGGTGGCTACACCTTC. Its translation is CASSEAGTVGGYTF.

This chain connects TRBV20-1 to TRBJ1-4; possibly TRBD1 for D (5 bases). This CDR3 has 12 amino acids. Trimming cost V 6 bases and J 7 bases, with 12 bases left between them. CDR1 is DFQATT, CDR2 SNEGSKA, per germline (reference sequence). The CDR3 loop is CSAGQGSEKLFF. The CDR3 DNA sequence: TGCAGTGCCGGGCAGGGAAGTGAAAAACTGTTTTTT.

The gene calls are TRBV9 and TRBJ2-7, with 8 bases lining up with TRBD1. CDR1 SGDLS and CDR2 YYNGEE come from the germline V gene. The CDR3 consists of 16 residues. J gave up 4 bases and V 0 bases, and 9 bases lay outside the gene matches. CDR3 coding DNA: TGTGCCAGCAGCGTAGCAGGGGGCGTTGAAGGTTACGAGCAGTACTTC. This encodes CASSVAGGVEGYEQYF.

The chain has TRBV6-4 and TRBJ2-3; 10 positions match TRBD2. Per the germline V gene, CDR1 is MRHNA and CDR2 is SNTAGT. J lost 2 bases, V lost 2 bases, and 1 base had no gene match. The CDR3 totals 15 residues. DNA for the CDR3: TGTGCCAGCAGTGACAGCGGGGGGGCCACAGATACGCAGTATTTT. It encodes CASSDSGGATDTQYF.

The gene calls are TRBV7-3 and TRBJ2-3; D ambiguous. The CDR3 is made up of 14 amino acids. The V end was cut by 0 bases, the J end by 1 base, with 5 bases between. Germline V lookup: CDR1 SGHTA, CDR2 FQGTGA. For the CDR3, the DNA is TGTGCCAGCAGCTTAACGCCGGGCACAGATACGCAGTATTTT. This codes for CASSLTPGTDTQYF.

This sequence joins TRBV3-1 and TRBJ1-2; D remains ambiguous. Germline values: CDR1 LGHDT, CDR2 YNNKEL (reference sequence). Between the trimmed V and J ends, which lost 0 bases and 2 bases, there was a span of 10 bases. The CDR3 is 15 amino acids. The CDR3 loop reads CASSQDPRRNYGYTF. CDR3 coding DNA: TGTGCCAGCAGCCAAGATCCGAGGCGGAACTATGGCTACACCTTC.

A few counts support this clonotype. J is TRBJ2-7 and V is TRBV29-1; D unclear. Per germline, CDR1 SQVTM and CDR2 ANQGSEA. V dropped 6 bases and J dropped 1 base, with 7 bases sitting between them. The CDR3 is 11 amino acids. The CDR3: CSVAESYEQYF. For the CDR3, the DNA is TGCAGCGTCGCAGAGTCCTACGAGCAGTACTTC.